This T cell receptor (beta chain) derives from a study of cytomegalovirus exposure and HLA in healthy donors. Overall study context: Early released data had 65 million to 100 million unique TCRs, all coming from HLA-typed donors.

The PCR used 60 Vbeta and 13 Jbeta primers. The protocol was immunoSEQ multiplex PCR, while the TCRdb copy is restricted to in-frame clones and leaves out a portion. The sample yields some 160,000 clones, 60% to 80% seen once. Study-wide results and caveats: V- and J-gene trimming in TCR beta was tied to a missense DCLRE1C variant by an analysis performed later.

About this clone: Its antigen is not identified.

The CDR3 has 15 amino acids. The V end lost 0 bases, the J end lost 7 bases, and 15 bases lay between the germline ends. Germline CDR1 reads SGHAT; CDR2 reads FQNNGV. The origin of this receptor is a man aged 45-60 years in good health and CMV-seropositive. The chain recombines TRBV11-2 with TRBJ1-2, with D possibly matching TRBD1 (6 bases). Sequencing was done on a sample of PBMCs. The CDR3: CASSLEAGVSLGYTF. The CDR3 region has the DNA TGTGCCAGCAGCTTAGAAGCAGGGGTCAGCCTTGGCTACACCTTC.